This T cell receptor (beta chain) derives from a study of vaccination and CD4 T cells after COVID-19. Study background: Either the Pfizer-BioNTech BNT162b2 or Moderna mRNA-1273 vaccine was given as two doses. With a range of 35 to 161, the median interval from diagnosis to drawing post-COVID samples was 101 days. Researchers treated cells with overlapping spike peptides taken from SARS-CoV-2, HCoV-NL63, HCoV-OC43 and HCoV-229E. Findings and limits, study-wide: Spike mono-reactivity was found in 304 of 307 vaccine-specific clones from convalescent patients.

Per the germline V gene, CDR1 is LNHNV and CDR2 is YYDKDF (reference sequence). The CDR3 is 17 residues long. After removal of 0 bases from V and 0 bases from J, the junction contained 7 bases not matched to a gene. A few counts support this clonotype. Its cognate antigen is unknown. Specified treatment: roughly nine-day PBMC culture with coronavirus spike peptide pools or control peptides (ViraFEST assay). Harvesting of the unexposed donor's CD4+ T cells predated the COVID-19 pandemic (2011-2018). Sequenced with the Oncomine TCR Beta short-read assay was DNA taken from cultured CD4+ T cells. Genomic DNA from cultured CD4+ T cells was extracted. TCRdb analysed the PCR reads with MiXCR anew, one entry per CDR3 protein. The table includes 8,500 to 9,500 distinct CDR3 sequences, under 35% detected once.

The chain combines TRBV15 with TRBJ2-5; 7 nucleotides align to TRBD2. This sequence was found in a human donor in good health. Sequenced: CD4+ T cells from blood, cultured in vitro. CDR3 in amino acids: CATSRDRSSGYQETQYF. The CDR3 nucleotides read TGTGCCACCAGCAGAGATCGGAGTAGCGGGTACCAAGAGACCCAGTACTTC.